This T cell receptor (beta chain) was identified during a study of Ad26.COV2.S vaccination and SARS-CoV-2 variants. The V gene's germline CDR1 is SGHTA and CDR2 FQGNSA. Trimming stripped 8 bases from V and 5 bases from J, with 13 bases between. The CDR3 spans 12 residues. Sequencing used immunoSEQ multiplex PCR; TCRdb keeps in-frame clones, though not all of them. Of about 680,000 clones listed, 89% are singletons. Treatment meaning: 15 to 20 received Ad26.COV2.S at low or high dose, single or two shots; roughly 5 received placebo; per-sample allocation not given. The investigators took samples on day 63 after the first vaccine or placebo injection.

The clonotype originates from a person between 18 and 65 years old who received the Ad26.COV2.S COVID-19 vaccine or a placebo. The rearrangement links TRBV7-2 to TRBJ2-7; D uncertain. This material consisted of peripheral blood, taken in a trial of Ad26.COV2.S vaccine versus placebo. The CDR3 sequence: CASGIISHEQYF. The DNA of the CDR3 is TGTGCCAGCGGGATAATCAGCCACGAGCAGTACTTC.